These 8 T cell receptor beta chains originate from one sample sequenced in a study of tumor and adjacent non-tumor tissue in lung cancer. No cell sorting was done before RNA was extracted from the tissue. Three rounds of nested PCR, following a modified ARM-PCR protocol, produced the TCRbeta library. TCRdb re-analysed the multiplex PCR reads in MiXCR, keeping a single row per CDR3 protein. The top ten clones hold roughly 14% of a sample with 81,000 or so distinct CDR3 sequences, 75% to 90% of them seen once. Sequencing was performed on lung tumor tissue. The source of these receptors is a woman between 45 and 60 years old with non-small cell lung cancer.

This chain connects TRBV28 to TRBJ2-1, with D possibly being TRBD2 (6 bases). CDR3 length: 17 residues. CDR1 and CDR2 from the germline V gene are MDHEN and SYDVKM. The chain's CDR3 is CTSSSSEGVGGWNEQFF. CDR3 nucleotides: TGTACTAGCAGTTCGAGTGAGGGTGTGGGAGGATGGAATGAGCAGTTCTTC. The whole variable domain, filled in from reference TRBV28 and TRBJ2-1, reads DVKVTQSSRYLVKRTGEKVFLECVQDMDHENMFWYRQDPGLGLRLIYFSYDVKMKEKGDIPEGYSVSREKKERFSLILESASTNQTSMYLCTSSSSEGVGGWNEQFFGPGTRLTVL.

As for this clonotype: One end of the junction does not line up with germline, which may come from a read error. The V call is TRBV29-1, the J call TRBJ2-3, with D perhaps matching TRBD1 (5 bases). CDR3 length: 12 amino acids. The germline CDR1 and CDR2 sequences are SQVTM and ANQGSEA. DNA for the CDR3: TGCAGCCATAGGACAAGCATAGATACGCAGTACTTT. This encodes CSHRTSIDTQYF.

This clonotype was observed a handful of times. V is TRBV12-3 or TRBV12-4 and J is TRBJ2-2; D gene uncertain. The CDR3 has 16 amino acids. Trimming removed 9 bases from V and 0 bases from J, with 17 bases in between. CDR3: CARNTAKRTNTGELFF. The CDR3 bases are TGTGCCAGGAATACCGCCAAGAGAACGAACACCGGGGAGCTGTTTTTT.

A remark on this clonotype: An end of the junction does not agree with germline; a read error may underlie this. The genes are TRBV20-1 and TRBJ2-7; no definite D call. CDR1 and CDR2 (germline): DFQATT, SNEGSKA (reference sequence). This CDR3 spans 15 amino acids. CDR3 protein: CIAISIERPPYEQYF. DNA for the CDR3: TGCATTGCTATATCGATCGAGCGACCCCCCTACGAGCAGTACTTC.

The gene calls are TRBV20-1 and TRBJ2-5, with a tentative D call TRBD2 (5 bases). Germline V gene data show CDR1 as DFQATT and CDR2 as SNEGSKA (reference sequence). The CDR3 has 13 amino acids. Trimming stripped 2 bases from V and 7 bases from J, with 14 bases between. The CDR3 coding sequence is TGCAGTGCTAGACCATCCGGGGAAGCGACCCAGTACTTC. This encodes CSARPSGEATQYF.

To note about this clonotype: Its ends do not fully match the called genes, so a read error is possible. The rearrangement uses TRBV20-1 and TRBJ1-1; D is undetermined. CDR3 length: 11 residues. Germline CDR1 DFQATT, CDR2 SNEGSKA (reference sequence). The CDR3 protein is CSSRDNTEDFF. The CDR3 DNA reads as TGCAGTTCGAGGGATAACACTGAAGATTTCTTT.

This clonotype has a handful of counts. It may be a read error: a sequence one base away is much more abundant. The CDR3 coding sequence is TGTGCCAGCAGCTTAGATACTTGTCAGCACCAGCATTTT. Translation gives CASSLDTCQHQHF. The rearrangement uses TRBV11-2 and TRBJ1-5; D remains ambiguous. This CDR3 has 13 residues. In germline, CDR1 is SGHAT, CDR2 FQNNGV. Drawing the rest from reference TRBV11-2 and TRBJ1-5, the complete variable domain is EAGVAQSPRYKIIEKRQSVAFWCNPISGHATLYWYQQILGQGPKLLIQFQNNGVVDDSQLPKDRFSAERLKGVDSTLKIQPAKLEDSAVYLCASSLDTCQHQHFGDGTRLSIL.

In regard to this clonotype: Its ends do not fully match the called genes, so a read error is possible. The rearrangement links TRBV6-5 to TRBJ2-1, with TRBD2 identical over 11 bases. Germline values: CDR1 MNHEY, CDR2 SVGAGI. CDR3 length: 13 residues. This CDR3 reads CVSSDTSGSEQFF. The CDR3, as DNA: TGTGTCAGCAGCGACACTAGCGGGAGTGAGCAGTTCTTC.